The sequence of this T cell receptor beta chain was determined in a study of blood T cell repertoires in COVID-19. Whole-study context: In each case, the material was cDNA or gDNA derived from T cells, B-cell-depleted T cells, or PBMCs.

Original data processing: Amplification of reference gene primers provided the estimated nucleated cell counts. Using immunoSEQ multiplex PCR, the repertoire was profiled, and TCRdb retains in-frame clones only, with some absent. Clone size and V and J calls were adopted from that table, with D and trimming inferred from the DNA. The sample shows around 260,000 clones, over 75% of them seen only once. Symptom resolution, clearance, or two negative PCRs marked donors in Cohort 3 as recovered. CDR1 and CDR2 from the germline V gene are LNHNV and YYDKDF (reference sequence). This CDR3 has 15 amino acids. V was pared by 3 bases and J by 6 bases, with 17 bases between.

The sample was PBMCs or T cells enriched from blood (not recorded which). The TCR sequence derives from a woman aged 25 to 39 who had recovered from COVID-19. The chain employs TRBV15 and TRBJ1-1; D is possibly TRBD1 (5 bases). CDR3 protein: CATSRGTGTGAEAFF. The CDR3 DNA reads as TGTGCCACCAGCAGGGGAACTGGGACTGGGGCTGAAGCTTTCTTT.